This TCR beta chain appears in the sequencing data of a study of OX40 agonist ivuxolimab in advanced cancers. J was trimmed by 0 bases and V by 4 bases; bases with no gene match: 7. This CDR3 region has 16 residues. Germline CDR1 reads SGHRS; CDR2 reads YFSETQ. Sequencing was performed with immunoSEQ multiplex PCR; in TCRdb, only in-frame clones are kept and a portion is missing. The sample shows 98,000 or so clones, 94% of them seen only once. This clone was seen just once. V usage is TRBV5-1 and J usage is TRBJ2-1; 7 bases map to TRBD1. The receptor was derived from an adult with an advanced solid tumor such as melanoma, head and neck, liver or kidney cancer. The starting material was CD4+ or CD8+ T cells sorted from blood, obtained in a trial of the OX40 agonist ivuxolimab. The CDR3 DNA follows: TGCGCCAGCAGCGGAACAGGGGCGCCCTCCTACAATGAGCAGTTCTTC. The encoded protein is CASSGTGAPSYNEQFF.